The 29 T cell receptor beta chains below were found in one sample sequenced in a study of CXCR3-negative and CXCR3-positive naive CD8 T cells. cDNA libraries for TRB were generated by 5' RACE incorporating UMI labels. Each CDR3 protein gets one entry in TCRdb, which reprocessed the 5' RACE reads and gives no DNA. The sample's table shows some 130,000 distinct CDR3 sequences. Source material: naive CXCR3- CD8+ T cells from blood. Subset: CD45RO-CCR7+CD27+CD95- naive CD8+ T cells lacking CXCR3 (TNR3-). Receptors originate from a human donor in good health. Some clones in this sample may be carry-over from other donors' samples.

This clonotype is called medium-sized (0.01 to 0.1%) based on its frequency. The J gene is TRBJ2-7, the V gene TRBV29-1; without DNA, the TCRdb call of TRBD1 cannot be checked. Germline CDR1 reads SQVTM; CDR2 reads ANQGSEA. There are 15 residues in the CDR3. The CDR3 region is CSVEGGRSQSYEQYF.

The V call is TRBV4-2, the J call TRBJ2-2; TCRdb proposes TRBD2, but this gene call is untestable without DNA. In germline, CDR1 is LGHNA, CDR2 YNFKEQ. This CDR3 contains 16 residues. CDR3 sequence: CASSQDWGSGAGELFF.

This sequence joins TRBV20-1 and TRBJ2-7. Per germline, CDR1 DFQATT and CDR2 SNEGSKA (reference sequence). This CDR3 contains 13 residues. The CDR3 region is CSATERGSYEQYF.

V is TRBV14 and J is TRBJ1-2. CDR1 SGHDN and CDR2 FVKESK come from the germline V gene. The length of the CDR3 is 12 residues. The CDR3 loop is CASSQEWQRVTF.

V gene TRBV20-1 combines with J gene TRBJ2-1; absent DNA, TCRdb's TRBD1 call cannot be checked. The V gene's germline CDR1 is DFQATT and CDR2 SNEGSKA (reference sequence). The CDR3 totals 18 residues. This CDR3 is CSARDLSAGDASYNEQFF.

The CDR3 loop is CASLGGSNQPQHF. The chain joins TRBV19 to TRBJ1-5. The CDR3 spans 13 residues. Germline CDR1 LNHDA, CDR2 SQIVND (reference sequence).

The J gene is TRBJ1-1, the V gene TRBV29-1; TCRdb indicates TRBD1, and absent DNA this call remains unverified. The CDR3 consists of 12 residues. Germline V gene lookup returns CDR1 SQVTM and CDR2 ANQGSEA. This CDR3 is CSVEYREAEAFF.

The rearrangement uses TRBV19 and TRBJ2-7; TCRdb's D call of TRBD2 is untestable without DNA. CDR3 length equals 14 residues. CDR1 is LNHDA, CDR2 SQIVND, per germline (reference sequence). CDR3 sequence: CASSIVGGLNEQYF.

The J gene is TRBJ1-3, the V gene TRBV21-1; the D gene TCRdb calls, TRBD1, cannot be checked with no DNA. TRBV21-1 is a pseudogene segment. The CDR3 extends over 15 amino acids. CDR3 amino acids: CASSHRQGPGNTIYF.

This chain links TRBV7-2 with TRBJ2-1; TCRdb's D gene call, TRBD2, goes unchecked for lack of DNA. The CDR3 is 15 residues long. The germline V gene has CDR1 SGHTA and CDR2 FQGNSA. The chain's CDR3 is CASSPSPTSGNEQFF.

This chain uses TRBV10-3 with TRBJ2-1; checking the TCRdb D call of TRBD2 is not possible without DNA. The CDR3 runs 14 residues. Germline V CDR1 and CDR2: ENHRY, SYGVKD. This chain's CDR3 is CAISPGLAGVEQFF.

CDR3 sequence reads: CASSDATGNTGELFF. The chain joins TRBV6-4 to TRBJ2-2; no DNA is available, so the TRBD1 call from TCRdb remains unchecked. Germline lookup yields CDR1 MRHNA and CDR2 SNTAGT. This CDR3 region has 15 residues.

The V gene is TRBV28, the J gene TRBJ2-1. Germline CDR1 reads MDHEN; CDR2 reads SYDVKM. The CDR3 spans 13 residues. CDR3 amino acids: CASSFKGYNEQFF.

The chain is built from TRBV6-6 and TRBJ1-6; TCRdb calls TRBD1, which cannot be checked without DNA. The CDR3 sequence is 15 residues long. CDR1 is MNHNY, CDR2 SVGAGI, per germline (reference sequence). The CDR3 here is CASSYAQGFNSPLHF.

CDR3 region: CASSSLLAGGGTGELFF. V is TRBV11-2 and J is TRBJ2-2; TCRdb indicates TRBD2, and absent DNA this call remains unverified. Per the germline V gene, CDR1 is SGHAT and CDR2 is FQNNGV. The CDR3 sequence is 17 residues long.

V gene TRBV6-6 combines with J gene TRBJ2-2; TCRdb's D gene call, TRBD2, goes unchecked for lack of DNA. The CDR3 runs 16 residues. Germline-derived CDR1 and CDR2 are MNHNY and SVGAGI (reference sequence). CDR3 protein: CASSSALSLVGGELFF.

CDR3 residues: CASSFSWPGANTGELFF. The rearrangement links TRBV28 to TRBJ2-2. This CDR3 has 17 amino acids. The V gene's germline CDR1 is MDHEN and CDR2 SYDVKM.

This chain joins TRBV4-3 and TRBJ2-7; TCRdb names TRBD1, which stays unverified in the absence of DNA. The CDR3 has 18 amino acids. The germline gives CDR1 LGHNA, CDR2 YSLEER. The CDR3 loop is CASSQHPTVGVADYEQYF.

The V call is TRBV25-1, the J call TRBJ2-1. Germline CDR1 and CDR2: MGHDK and SYGVNS. The CDR3 sequence is 15 residues long. CDR3 protein: CASSEWKFSYNEQFF. Variable domain in full (rest from reference TRBV25-1 and TRBJ2-1): EADIYQTPRYLVIGTGKKITLECSQTMGHDKMYWYQQDPGMELHLIHYSYGVNSTEKGDLSSESTVSRIRTEHFPLTLESARPSHTSQYLCASSEWKFSYNEQFFGPGTRLTVL.

The chain couples TRBV12-3 or TRBV12-4 to TRBJ2-1. The CDR3 totals 14 residues. The CDR3: CASTLASSYNEQFF.

V usage is TRBV15 and J usage is TRBJ2-7; as DNA is missing, the TRBD2 call by TCRdb cannot be tested. The germline V gene has CDR1 LNHNV and CDR2 YYDKDF (reference sequence). The CDR3 extends over 15 amino acids. The CDR3 loop reads CATSRVASGTYEQYF.

The rearrangement joins TRBV7-9 to TRBJ2-7; the TCRdb call, TRBD1, lacks DNA for checking. CDR1 and CDR2 (germline): SEHNR, FQNEAQ (reference sequence). The CDR3 runs 16 residues. The CDR3: CASSGGQGRGGYEQYF.

The chain uses TRBV29-1 and TRBJ2-1. This CDR3 is 12 amino acids long. Germline V gives CDR1 SQVTM, CDR2 ANQGSEA. CDR3 protein: CSVEELDYEQFF.

The CDR3 region is CASSETSGRGTGELFF. The chain employs TRBV10-2 and TRBJ2-2; TCRdb returns TRBD2, unconfirmable since there is no DNA. The V gene's germline CDR1 is WSHSY and CDR2 SAAADI. The CDR3 covers 16 residues.

The chain is built from TRBV28 and TRBJ2-5; TCRdb's D gene call, TRBD1, goes unchecked for lack of DNA. Looked up from germline, CDR1 is MDHEN and CDR2 is SYDVKM. This CDR3 is built from 16 residues. The CDR3 protein is CASSVVSGQHQETQYF.

The chain couples TRBV4-3 to TRBJ2-1. This CDR3 contains 17 residues. Germline CDR1 reads LGHNA; CDR2 reads YSLEER. The CDR3 sequence is CASSQDPSVSSYNEQFF.

V and J are TRBV7-9 and TRBJ2-5; without DNA, the TCRdb call of TRBD1 cannot be checked. Looked up from germline, CDR1 is SEHNR and CDR2 is FQNEAQ (reference sequence). The CDR3 is 14 amino acids. The chain's CDR3 is CASSLTPLQETQYF.

The V and J genes are TRBV5-4 and TRBJ2-5; TCRdb reports TRBD2, a call that lacks DNA to check it against. Germline V lookup: CDR1 SGHNT, CDR2 YYREEE (reference sequence). This CDR3 comprises 16 residues. The CDR3 is CASSLGRTHGEEAQYF.

This chain links TRBV28 with TRBJ2-3; the D gene TCRdb calls, TRBD1, cannot be checked with no DNA. This CDR3 has 15 amino acids. Germline values: CDR1 MDHEN, CDR2 SYDVKM. The CDR3 reads CASSFNQGGQDTQYF.